These 5 T cell receptor beta chains share one sample of origin, sequenced in a study of Graves' ophthalmopathy and Graves' hyperthyroidism (dated by TCRdb to the late 2010s). Sequencer: Illumina HiSeq 2000. TCR beta CDR3 regions were amplified from RNA transcripts for repertoire sequencing. The first round was an RT-PCR using HTBI primers with the Qiagen OneStep RT-PCR kit, and this first round was followed by a second-round multiplex PCR, then size selection and purification. Starting from the raw public reads, TCRdb applied fastp trimming at Q25, assembled clones with MiXCR and retained in-frame beta chains. Rows matching on CDR3 protein sequence are summarized as one entry with the most common DNA and genes. The sample includes 350,000 to 400,000 distinct CDR3 sequences, with approximately 15% observed a single time. The top ten clones comprise 5.5% to 7% of the sample. Sequenced sample: peripheral blood. The receptor set was obtained from a woman between 18 and 30 years old with stable Graves' hyperthyroidism. Donor details come from another sample of the same person, matched by shared clones.

This clonotype was seen repeatedly, ten times or more. The chain has TRBV12-3 or TRBV12-4 and TRBJ1-1; D remains ambiguous. The CDR3 consists of 12 residues. Trimming cost V 6 bases and J 7 bases, with 12 bases left between them. CDR3 region: CASSLIPSEAFF. In nucleotides, the CDR3 is TGTGCCAGCAGCCTAATCCCCAGTGAAGCTTTCTTT.

The chain couples TRBV12-3 or TRBV12-4 to TRBJ2-7; 7 bases fit TRBD1. This CDR3 has 13 amino acids. The J segment lost 1 base and the V segment lost 6 bases, leaving 3 bases of the junction unmatched. CDR3: CASSWGQSYEQYF. CDR3 bases: TGTGCCAGCAGCTGGGGACAGTCCTACGAGCAGTACTTC.

J is TRBJ2-7 and V is TRBV6-4; D possibly uses TRBD1 or TRBD2 (5 bases each). Trimming cost V 4 bases and J 2 bases, with 15 bases left between them. This CDR3 spans 15 amino acids. Germline V lookup: CDR1 MRHNA, CDR2 SNTAGT. CDR3 nucleotide sequence: TGTGCCAGCAGTGGAGATCGGGACGGCCCCTACGAGCAGTACTTC. Translation: CASSGDRDGPYEQYF.

Many counts were recorded for this clonotype. The rearrangement joins TRBV12-3 or TRBV12-4 to TRBJ1-1; weak D call: TRBD1 (6 bases). The V end was cut by 4 bases, the J end by 1 base, with 10 bases between. The CDR3 is 14 residues long. In nucleotides, the CDR3 is TGTGCCAGCAGTTACAGGGTGGAGAACACTGAAGCTTTCTTT. Encoded protein: CASSYRVENTEAFF.

The V gene is TRBV12-3 or TRBV12-4, the J gene TRBJ2-7; D not resolved. The CDR3 spans 12 residues. The ends were cut back, 11 bases at V and 9 bases at J, with 20 bases in the middle. The CDR3 protein is CAGTPPSGGQYV. The CDR3 bases are TGTGCCGGCACCCCTCCTTCGGGCGGGCAGTACGTC.